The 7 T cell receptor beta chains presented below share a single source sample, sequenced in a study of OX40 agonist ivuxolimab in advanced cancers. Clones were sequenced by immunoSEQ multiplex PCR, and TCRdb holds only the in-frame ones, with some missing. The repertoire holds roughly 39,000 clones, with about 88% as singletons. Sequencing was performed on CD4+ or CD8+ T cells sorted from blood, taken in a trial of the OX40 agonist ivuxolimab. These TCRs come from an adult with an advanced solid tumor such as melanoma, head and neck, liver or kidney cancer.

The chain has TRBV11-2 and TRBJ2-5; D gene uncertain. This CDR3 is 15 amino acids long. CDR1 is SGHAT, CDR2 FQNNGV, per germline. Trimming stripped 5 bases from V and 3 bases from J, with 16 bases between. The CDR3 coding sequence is TGTGCCAGCAGCCGTAGCCTCAGCGCGAAAGAGACCCAGTACTTC. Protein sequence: CASSRSLSAKETQYF.

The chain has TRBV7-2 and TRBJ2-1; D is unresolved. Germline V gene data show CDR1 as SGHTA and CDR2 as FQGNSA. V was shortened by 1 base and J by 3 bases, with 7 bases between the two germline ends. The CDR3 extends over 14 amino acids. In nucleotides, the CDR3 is TGTGCCAGCAGCTTAGTCAGCCACTACAATGAGCAGTTCTTC. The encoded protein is CASSLVSHYNEQFF.

The CDR3 sequence: CASSTARTGELFF. Here the CDR3 DNA reads TGTGCCAGCTCAACAGCTCGGACCGGGGAGCTGTTTTTT. The chain combines TRBV18 with TRBJ2-2, with no clear D. The CDR3 spans 13 residues. Trimming took 5 bases from V and 5 from J, leaving 9 bases between them. CDR1 and CDR2 (germline): KGHSH, LQKENI.

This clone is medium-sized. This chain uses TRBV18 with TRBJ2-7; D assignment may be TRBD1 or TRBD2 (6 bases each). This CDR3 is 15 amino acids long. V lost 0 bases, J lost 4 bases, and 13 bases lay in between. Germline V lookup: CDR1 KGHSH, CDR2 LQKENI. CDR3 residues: CASSPPSRGEYEQYF. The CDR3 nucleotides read TGTGCCAGCTCACCACCGTCTAGGGGGGAGTACGAGCAGTACTTC.

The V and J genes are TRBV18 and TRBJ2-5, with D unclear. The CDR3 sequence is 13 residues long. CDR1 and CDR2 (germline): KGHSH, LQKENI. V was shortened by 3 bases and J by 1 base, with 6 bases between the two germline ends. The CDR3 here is CASSPQPQETQYF. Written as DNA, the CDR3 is TGTGCCAGCTCACCCCAGCCCCAAGAGACCCAGTACTTC.

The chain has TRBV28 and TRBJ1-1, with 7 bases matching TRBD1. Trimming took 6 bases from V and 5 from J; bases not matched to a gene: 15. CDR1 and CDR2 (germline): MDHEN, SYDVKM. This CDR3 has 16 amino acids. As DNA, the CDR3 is TGTGCCAGCAGCCAAGACAGGGCCCCTCTGGCTACTGAAGCTTTCTTT. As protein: CASSQDRAPLATEAFF.

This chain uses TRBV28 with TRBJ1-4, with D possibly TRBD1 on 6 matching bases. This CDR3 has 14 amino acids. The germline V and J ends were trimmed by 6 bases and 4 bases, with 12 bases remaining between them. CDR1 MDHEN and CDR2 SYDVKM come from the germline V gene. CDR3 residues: CASSLGTLNEKLFF. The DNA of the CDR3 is TGTGCCAGCAGCCTCGGGACACTTAATGAAAAACTGTTTTTT.